The 18 T cell receptor beta chains listed next were all sequenced from one sample in a study of molecular identifiers for immune sequencing clone quantification. MiXCR, run by TCRdb on the PCR reads, gives a single entry per CDR3 protein. This sample has about 640,000 distinct CDR3 sequences, with 20% found just once. Sequenced material: naive CD8+ T cells from blood, with Jurkat cell RNA spiked in. Subset of the sample: FACS-sorted CD8+CD4-CCR7+CD45RA+ naive T cells. The receptors were gathered from a human donor in good health. Some libraries in this study had Jurkat cell RNA spiked in.

This clonotype was observed at least ten times. The CDR3: CAVAGLRNQPQHF. The DNA of the CDR3 is TGCGCCGTGGCGGGGCTGAGGAATCAGCCCCAGCATTTT. The chain is built from TRBV10-2 and TRBJ1-5; possibly TRBD1 for D (5 bases). The ends were cut back, 11 bases at V and 4 bases at J, with 15 bases in the middle. This CDR3 has 13 residues. Germline CDR1 is WSHSY and CDR2 is SAAADI.

V usage is TRBV10-1 and J usage is TRBJ2-1; D is uncertain. Germline CDR1 is WNHNN and CDR2 is SYGVQD (reference sequence). This CDR3 has 13 residues. The V end lost 5 bases, the J end lost 9 bases, and 14 bases lay between the germline ends. CDR3 in amino acids: CASSFVDSGEQFF. DNA of the CDR3: TGCGCCAGCAGTTTTGTTGATTCCGGTGAGCAGTTCTTC.

A remark on this clonotype: A single base separates this from a much larger clone, so it may be a read error. The chain recombines TRBV2 with TRBJ2-7; no definite D call. The CDR3 sequence is 13 residues long. Germline V gives CDR1 SNHLY, CDR2 FYNNEI. The DNA for the CDR3 is TGTGCCAGCGACGAAGGGATCTCCCACGAGCAGTACTTC. It translates to CASDEGISHEQYF. Full variable domain (remainder filled in from reference TRBV2 and TRBJ2-7): EPEVTQTPSHQVTQMGQEVILRCVPISNHLYFYWYRQILGQKVEFLVSFYNNEISEKSEIFDDQFSVERPDGSNFTLKIRSTKLEDSAMYFCASDEGISHEQYFGPGTRLTVT.

This chain links TRBV7-8 with TRBJ2-1, with 7 bases aligning to TRBD1. CDR1 and CDR2 (germline): SGHVS, FQNEAQ. J was trimmed by 5 bases and V by 5 bases; bases with no gene match: 12. CDR3 length: 16 amino acids. The CDR3 protein is CASSINRGSIHNEQFF. The DNA for the CDR3 is TGTGCCAGCAGCATTAACAGGGGTTCCATTCACAATGAGCAGTTCTTC.

The chain joins TRBV6-6 to TRBJ2-5; D unresolved. The CDR3 has 13 residues. Trimming removed 8 bases at V and 4 bases at J, with 14 bases between. CDR1 and CDR2 (germline): MNHNY, SVGAGI (reference sequence). CDR3 sequence (DNA): TGTGCCAGCTGCGAAGGGAACCGAGAGACCCAGTACTTC. Residues: CASCEGNRETQYF.

This clonotype was recorded at least ten times. The rearrangement joins TRBV2 to TRBJ1-1; D uncertain. The germline CDR1 and CDR2 sequences are SNHLY and FYNNEI. This CDR3 has 14 amino acids. Trimming left V 8 bases short and J 1 base short, with 14 bases between. Here the CDR3 reads CASREDYSNTEAFF. For the CDR3, the DNA is TGTGCCAGCCGGGAGGACTACTCGAACACTGAAGCTTTCTTT.

Worth noting for this clonotype: This clone may be a read error of a much larger clone one base away. This rearrangement joins TRBV3-1 to TRBJ2-7; D is possibly TRBD2 (6 bases). This CDR3 has 12 residues. Germline CDR1 LGHDT, CDR2 YNNKEL (reference sequence). CDR3 in DNA: TGTGCCAGCAGAGTTCCCGGGGGAGAGCAGCACTTC. It yields the protein CASRVPGGEQHF.

This clonotype was detected a few times. The CDR3 region is CASSQEAGGPYEQYF. The CDR3 DNA follows: TGCGCCAGCAGCCAGGAAGCGGGAGGACCCTACGAGCAGTACTTC. This chain joins TRBV4-1 and TRBJ2-7; the match to TRBD2 covers 9 bases. V lost 3 bases to trimming and J lost 2 bases; unmatched junction nucleotides: 5. Germline V lookup: CDR1 MGHRA, CDR2 YSYEKL. The CDR3 is made up of 15 amino acids.

This clonotype has a count of ten or more. The DNA of the CDR3 is TGTGCCAGCAACAGGAGGATGGTAGAGACCCAGTACTTC. The encoded protein is CASNRRMVETQYF. The chain combines TRBV6-2 or TRBV6-3 with TRBJ2-5; either TRBD1 or TRBD2 may supply D (5 bases each). The germline V gene encodes CDR1 MNHEY and CDR2 SVGEGT. The CDR3 runs to 13 residues. V was cut by 7 bases and J by 4 bases, with 13 bases left in between.

This clonotype was found a few times. The junction departs from the called germline gene at one end, perhaps through a read error. This rearrangement joins TRBV27 to TRBJ1-2, with 8 bases that match TRBD1. From germline, CDR1 is MNHEY and CDR2 SMNVEV (reference sequence). This CDR3 is 13 amino acids long. In nucleotides, the CDR3 is TGTGCCAGCGGCACAGGGGGGTACTATGACTACACCTTC. Amino acids: CASGTGGYYDYTF.

This clonotype occurred once. Since the CDR3 does not end with the conserved phenylalanine or tryptophan, this likely comes from a read error. The rearrangement uses TRBV5-1 and TRBJ2-4, with D perhaps TRBD2 (6 bases). Between the trimmed V and J ends, which lost 0 bases and 5 bases, there was a span of 18 bases. This CDR3 comprises 17 residues. The V gene's germline CDR1 is SGHRS and CDR2 YFSETQ. The CDR3 bases are TGCGCCAGCAGCTTGGAATCGAGACTAGTACCCCAAAACATTCAGTACCTC. Translated, it gives CASSLESRLVPQNIQYL.

This clonotype has more than one count but fewer than ten. The V gene is TRBV3-1, the J gene TRBJ2-3; 8 nucleotides line up with TRBD1. The germline gives CDR1 LGHDT, CDR2 YNNKEL (reference sequence). Unmatched junction bases numbered 7, after V lost 0 bases and J lost 2 bases. CDR3 length: 17 amino acids. CDR3 protein: CASSQDPTGALTDTQYF. In DNA form, the CDR3 reads TGTGCCAGCAGCCAAGATCCGACAGGGGCTCTCACAGATACGCAGTATTTT.

There are a few counts of this clonotype. One junction end does not reproduce the germline sequence, and a read error may be involved. V is TRBV13 and J is TRBJ2-7, with TRBD1 as a possible D gene (6 bases). Germline V gene sequence: CDR1 PRHDT, CDR2 FYEKMQ (reference sequence). The CDR3 extends over 14 amino acids. CDR3 DNA: TGTGCCAGCAGCTTAGGACAGGGATCCTACGGGCAGTACTTC. Its translation is CASSLGQGSYGQYF.

A remark on this clonotype: A much larger clone lies one base from this, so it may be a read error. The rearrangement uses TRBV7-9 and TRBJ2-7; TRBD2 aligns across 9 bases. There are 16 residues in the CDR3. CDR1 is SEHNR and CDR2 is FQNEAQ in the germline V gene (reference sequence). Here the CDR3 DNA reads TGTGCCAGCAGTTCCCCTGGGCGGGAGGGGCCCTACGAGCAGTGCTTC. Its protein is CASSSPGREGPYEQCF. The variable domain in full, completed from reference TRBV7-9 and TRBJ2-7, reads DTGVSQNPRHKITKRGQNVTFRCDPISEHNRLYWYRQTLGQGPEFLTYFQNEAQLEKSRLLSDRFSAERPKGSFSTLEIQRTEQGDSAMYLCASSSPGREGPYEQCFGPGTRLTVT.

The chain couples TRBV4-1 to TRBJ2-7, with D perhaps matching TRBD2 (5 bases). This CDR3 has 17 residues. V lost 4 bases and J lost 0, with 19 bases in between. The germline V gene encodes CDR1 MGHRA and CDR2 YSYEKL. CDR3 residues: CASSPRDGSTFSYEQYF. The CDR3 DNA sequence: TGCGCCAGCAGCCCAAGAGATGGGAGTACCTTCTCCTACGAGCAGTACTTC.

The sample holds many counts of this clonotype. The chain joins TRBV7-9 to TRBJ2-7; a possible D gene is TRBD2 (5 bases). This CDR3 spans 13 amino acids. V shed 5 bases and J shed 5 bases, with 13 bases lying between them. Looked up from germline, CDR1 is SEHNR and CDR2 is FQNEAQ (reference sequence). This chain's CDR3 is CASSPGVLDEQYF. The CDR3 DNA follows: TGTGCCAGCAGCCCCGGGGTACTGGACGAGCAGTACTTC.

About this clonotype: Possible read error: a much larger clone is one base away. The CDR3 does not close with the conserved phenylalanine or tryptophan, likely indicating a read error. The rearrangement uses TRBV6-2 or TRBV6-3 and TRBJ1-5, with no clear D. The CDR3 runs 12 residues. The germline CDR1 and CDR2 sequences are MNHEY and SVGEGT. V dropped 2 bases and J dropped 9 bases, with 8 bases sitting between them. CDR3 DNA: TGTGCCAGCAGTTACGGACGGGGGCCCCAGCATCTT. It specifies CASSYGRGPQHL.

This clonotype was detected ten times or more. The junction departs from the called germline gene at one end, perhaps through a read error. The chain employs TRBV4-3 and TRBJ2-7; 8 bases align to TRBD2. This CDR3 has 13 residues. Germline assignment: CDR1 LGHNA and CDR2 YSLEER. For the CDR3, the DNA is TGTGCCAGCAGCCCTTCGGGAGGGTACGAGCAGTACTTC. It specifies CASSPSGGYEQYF.